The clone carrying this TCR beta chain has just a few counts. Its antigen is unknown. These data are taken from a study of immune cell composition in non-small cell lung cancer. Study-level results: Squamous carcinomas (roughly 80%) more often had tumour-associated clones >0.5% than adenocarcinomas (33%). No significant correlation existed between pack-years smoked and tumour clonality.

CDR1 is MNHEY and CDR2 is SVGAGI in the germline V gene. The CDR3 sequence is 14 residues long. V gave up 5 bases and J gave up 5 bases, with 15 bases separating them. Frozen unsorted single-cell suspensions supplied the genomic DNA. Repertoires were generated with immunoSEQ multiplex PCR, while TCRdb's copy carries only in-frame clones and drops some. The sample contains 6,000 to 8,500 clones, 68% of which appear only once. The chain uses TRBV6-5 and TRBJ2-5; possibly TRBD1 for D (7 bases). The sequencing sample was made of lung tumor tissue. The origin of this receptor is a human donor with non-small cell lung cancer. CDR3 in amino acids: CASSTTGAGETQYF. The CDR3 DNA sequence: TGTGCCAGCAGTACCACAGGGGCGGGGGAGACCCAGTACTTC.